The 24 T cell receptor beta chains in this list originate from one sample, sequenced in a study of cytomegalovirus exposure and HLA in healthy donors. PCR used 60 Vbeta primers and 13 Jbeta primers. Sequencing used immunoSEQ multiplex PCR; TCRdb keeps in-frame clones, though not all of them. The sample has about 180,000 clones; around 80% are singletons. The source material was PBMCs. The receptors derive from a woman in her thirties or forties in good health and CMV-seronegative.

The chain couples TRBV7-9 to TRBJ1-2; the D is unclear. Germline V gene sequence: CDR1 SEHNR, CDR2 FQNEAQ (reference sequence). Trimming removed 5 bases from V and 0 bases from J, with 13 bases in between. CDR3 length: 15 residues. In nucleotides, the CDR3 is TGTGCCAGCAGCCCTGCCGCCGGGGCTAACTATGGCTACACCTTC. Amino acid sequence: CASSPAAGANYGYTF.

The CDR3 region is CSVLTGVDTEAFF. The CDR3 nucleotides are TGCAGCGTCCTGACAGGGGTCGACACTGAAGCTTTCTTT. This chain joins TRBV29-1 and TRBJ1-1; 8 bases are a match to TRBD1. The CDR3 is made up of 13 amino acids. With 6 bases clipped from V and 3 bases from J, the junction kept 6 bases outside the gene matches. Germline V gives CDR1 SQVTM, CDR2 ANQGSEA.

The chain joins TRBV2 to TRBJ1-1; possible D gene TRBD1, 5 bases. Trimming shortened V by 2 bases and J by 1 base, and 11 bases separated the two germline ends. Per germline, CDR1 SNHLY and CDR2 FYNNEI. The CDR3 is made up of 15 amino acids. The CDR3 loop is CASSETSTENTEAFF. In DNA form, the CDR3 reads TGTGCCAGCAGTGAAACGTCGACAGAGAACACTGAAGCTTTCTTT.

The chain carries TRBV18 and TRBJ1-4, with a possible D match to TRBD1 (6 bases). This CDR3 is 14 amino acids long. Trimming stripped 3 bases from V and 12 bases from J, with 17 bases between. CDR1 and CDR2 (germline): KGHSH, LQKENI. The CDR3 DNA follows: TGTGCCAGCTCACCGGGACACCAGTCTGGGGAACTGTTTTTT. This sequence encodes CASSPGHQSGELFF.

The CDR3 sequence: CASNSVGAQYF. Here the CDR3 DNA reads TGCGCCAGCAACTCGGTAGGGGCCCAGTACTTC. The V call is TRBV5-1, the J call TRBJ2-5, with D tentatively TRBD1 (5 bases). Trimming took off 6 bases at V and 9 bases at J, with 12 bases between the two ends. Germline CDR1 reads SGHRS; CDR2 reads YFSETQ. The CDR3 length is 11 residues. Supplemented by reference TRBV5-1 and TRBJ2-5, the full variable domain reads KAGVTQTPRYLIKTRGQQVTLSCSPISGHRSVSWYQQTPGQGLQFLFEYFSETQRNKGNFPGRFSGRQFSNSRSEMNVSTLELGDSALYLCASNSVGAQYFGPGTRLLVL.

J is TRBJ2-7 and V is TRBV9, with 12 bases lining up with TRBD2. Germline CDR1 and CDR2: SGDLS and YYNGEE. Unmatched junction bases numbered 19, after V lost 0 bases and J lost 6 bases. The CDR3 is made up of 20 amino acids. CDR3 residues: CASSVGIPMARLAGEPEQYF. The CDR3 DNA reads TGTGCCAGCAGCGTAGGAATACCTATGGCACGACTAGCGGGAGAACCCGAGCAGTACTTC. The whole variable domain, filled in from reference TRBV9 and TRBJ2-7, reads DSGVTQTPKHLITATGQRVTLRCSPRSGDLSVYWYQQSLDQGLQFLIQYYNGEERAKGNILERFSAQQFPDLHSELNLSSLELGDSALYFCASSVGIPMARLAGEPEQYFGPGTRLTVT.

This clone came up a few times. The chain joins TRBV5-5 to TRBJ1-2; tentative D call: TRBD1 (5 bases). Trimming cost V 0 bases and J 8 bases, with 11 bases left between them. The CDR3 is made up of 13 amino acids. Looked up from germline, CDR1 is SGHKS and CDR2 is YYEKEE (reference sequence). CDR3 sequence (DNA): TGTGCCAGCAGCTTGGGAGGAGGGGCCGGCTACACCTTC. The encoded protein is CASSLGGGAGYTF.

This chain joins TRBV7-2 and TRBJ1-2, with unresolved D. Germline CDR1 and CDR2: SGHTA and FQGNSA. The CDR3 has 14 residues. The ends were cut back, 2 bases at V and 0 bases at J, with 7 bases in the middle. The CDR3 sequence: CASSLSAANYGYTF. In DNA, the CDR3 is TGTGCCAGCAGCTTAAGCGCGGCTAACTATGGCTACACCTTC.

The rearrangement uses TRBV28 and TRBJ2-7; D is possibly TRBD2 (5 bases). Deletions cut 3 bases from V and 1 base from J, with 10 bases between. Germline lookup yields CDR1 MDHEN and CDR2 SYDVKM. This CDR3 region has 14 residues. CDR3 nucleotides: TGTGCCAGCAGTTTTGGAATAGCGTCCTACGAGCAGTACTTC. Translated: CASSFGIASYEQYF.

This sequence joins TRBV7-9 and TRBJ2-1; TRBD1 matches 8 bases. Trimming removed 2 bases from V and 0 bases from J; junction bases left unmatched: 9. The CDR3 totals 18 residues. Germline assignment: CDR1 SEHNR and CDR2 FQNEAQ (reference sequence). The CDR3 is CASSLQGAPLSSYNEQFF. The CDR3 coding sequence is TGTGCCAGCAGCTTACAGGGGGCTCCTCTAAGCTCCTACAATGAGCAGTTCTTC.

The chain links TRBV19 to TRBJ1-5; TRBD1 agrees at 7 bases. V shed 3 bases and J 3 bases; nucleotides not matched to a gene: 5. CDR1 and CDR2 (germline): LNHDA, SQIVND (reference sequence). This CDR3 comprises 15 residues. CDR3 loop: CASSIGDSHNQPQHF. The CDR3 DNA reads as TGTGCCAGTAGTATCGGGGACAGTCACAATCAGCCCCAGCATTTT.

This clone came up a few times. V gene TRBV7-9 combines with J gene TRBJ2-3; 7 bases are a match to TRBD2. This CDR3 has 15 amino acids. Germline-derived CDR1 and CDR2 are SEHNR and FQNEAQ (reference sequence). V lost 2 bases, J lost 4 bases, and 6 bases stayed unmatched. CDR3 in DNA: TGTGCCAGCAGCTTATCGTCGCGGGAGTCAGATACGCAGTATTTT. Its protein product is CASSLSSRESDTQYF.

The CDR3 protein is CATGQGSEKLFF. CDR3 DNA: TGTGCCACCGGACAGGGGAGTGAAAAACTGTTTTTT. The genes are TRBV28 and TRBJ1-4; 9 nucleotides line up with TRBD1. The CDR3 sequence is 12 residues long. Per the germline V gene, CDR1 is MDHEN and CDR2 is SYDVKM. The V segment lost 10 bases and the J segment 7 bases; nucleotides outside the gene matches: 4.

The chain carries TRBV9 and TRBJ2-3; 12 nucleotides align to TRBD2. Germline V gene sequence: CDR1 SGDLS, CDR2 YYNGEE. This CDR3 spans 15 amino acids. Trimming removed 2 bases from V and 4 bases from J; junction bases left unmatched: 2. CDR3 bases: TGTGCCAGCAGCGTGGGACTAGCGGGTCCAGATACGCAGTATTTT. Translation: CASSVGLAGPDTQYF. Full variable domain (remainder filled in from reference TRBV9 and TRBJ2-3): DSGVTQTPKHLITATGQRVTLRCSPRSGDLSVYWYQQSLDQGLQFLIQYYNGEERAKGNILERFSAQQFPDLHSELNLSSLELGDSALYFCASSVGLAGPDTQYFGPGTRLTVL.

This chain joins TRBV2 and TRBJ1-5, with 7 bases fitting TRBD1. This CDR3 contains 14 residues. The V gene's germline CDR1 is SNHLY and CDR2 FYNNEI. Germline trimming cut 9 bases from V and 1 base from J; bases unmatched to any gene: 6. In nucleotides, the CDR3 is TGTGCCAGTAGACAGGGAACAAGCAATCAGCCCCAGCATTTT. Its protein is CASRQGTSNQPQHF.

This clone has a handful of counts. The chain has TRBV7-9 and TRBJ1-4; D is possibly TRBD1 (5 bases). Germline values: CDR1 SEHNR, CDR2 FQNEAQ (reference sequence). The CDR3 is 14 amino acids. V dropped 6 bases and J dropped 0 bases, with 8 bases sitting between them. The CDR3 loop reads CASSQGTTNEKLFF. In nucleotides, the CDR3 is TGTGCCAGCAGTCAGGGTACAACTAATGAAAAACTGTTTTTT.

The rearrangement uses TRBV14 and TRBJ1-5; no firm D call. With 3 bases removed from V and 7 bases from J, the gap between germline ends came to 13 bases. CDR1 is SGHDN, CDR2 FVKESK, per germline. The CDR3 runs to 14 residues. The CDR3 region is CASSQGGTYQPQHF. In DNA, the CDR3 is TGTGCCAGCAGCCAGGGAGGTACTTACCAGCCCCAGCATTTT.

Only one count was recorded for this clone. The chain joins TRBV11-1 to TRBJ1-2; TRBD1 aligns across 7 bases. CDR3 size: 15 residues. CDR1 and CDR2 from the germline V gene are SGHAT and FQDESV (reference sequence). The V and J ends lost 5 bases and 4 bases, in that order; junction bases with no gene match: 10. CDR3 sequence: CASSQTRDSFYGYTF. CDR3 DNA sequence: TGTGCCAGCAGCCAAACCCGGGACAGCTTCTATGGCTACACCTTC.

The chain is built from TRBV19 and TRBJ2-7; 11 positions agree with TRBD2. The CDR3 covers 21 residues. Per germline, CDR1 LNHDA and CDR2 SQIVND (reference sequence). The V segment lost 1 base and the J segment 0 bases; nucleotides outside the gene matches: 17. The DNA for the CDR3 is TGTGCCAGTAGTATAGGCTATGGGACTAGCGGACAAGTCAGGAGCTCCTACGAGCAGTACTTC. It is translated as CASSIGYGTSGQVRSSYEQYF.

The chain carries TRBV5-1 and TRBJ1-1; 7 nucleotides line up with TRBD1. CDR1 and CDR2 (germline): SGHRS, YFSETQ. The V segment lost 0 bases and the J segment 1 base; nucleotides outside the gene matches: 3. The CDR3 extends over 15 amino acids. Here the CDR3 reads CASSLVGGENTEAFF. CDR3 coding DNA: TGCGCCAGCAGCTTGGTAGGGGGCGAGAACACTGAAGCTTTCTTT.

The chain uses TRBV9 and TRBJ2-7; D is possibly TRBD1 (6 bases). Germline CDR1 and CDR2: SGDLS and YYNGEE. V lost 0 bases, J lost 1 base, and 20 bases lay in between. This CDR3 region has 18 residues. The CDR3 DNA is TGTGCCAGCAGCGTAGCTACCCAAGGGACACCATCTTCCTACGAGCAGTACTTC. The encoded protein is CASSVATQGTPSSYEQYF.

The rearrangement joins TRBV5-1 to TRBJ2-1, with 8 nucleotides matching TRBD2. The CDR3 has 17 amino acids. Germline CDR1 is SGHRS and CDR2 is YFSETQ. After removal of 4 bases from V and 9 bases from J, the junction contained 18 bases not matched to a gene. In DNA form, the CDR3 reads TGCGCCAGCAGCCAAGGACCGACTAGCGTCACACGTGGTGAGCAGTTCTTC. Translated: CASSQGPTSVTRGEQFF.

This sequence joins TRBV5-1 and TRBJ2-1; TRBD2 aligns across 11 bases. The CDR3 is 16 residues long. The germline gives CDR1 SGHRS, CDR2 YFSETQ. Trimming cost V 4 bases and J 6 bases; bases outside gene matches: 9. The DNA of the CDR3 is TGCGCCAGCAGCGTTAGCGGGAGGGCCGATGGCAATGAGCAGTTCTTC. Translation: CASSVSGRADGNEQFF. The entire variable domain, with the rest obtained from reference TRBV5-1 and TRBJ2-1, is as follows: KAGVTQTPRYLIKTRGQQVTLSCSPISGHRSVSWYQQTPGQGLQFLFEYFSETQRNKGNFPGRFSGRQFSNSRSEMNVSTLELGDSALYLCASSVSGRADGNEQFFGPGTRLTVL.

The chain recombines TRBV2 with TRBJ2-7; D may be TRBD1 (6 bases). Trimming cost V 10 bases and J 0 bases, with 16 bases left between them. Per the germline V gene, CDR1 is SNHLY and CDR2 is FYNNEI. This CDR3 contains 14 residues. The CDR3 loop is CAITRRDNSYEQYF. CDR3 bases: TGTGCCATCACCCGCCGGGACAACTCCTACGAGCAGTACTTC.